The 8 T cell receptor beta chains given below trace back to one sample, sequenced in a study of blood T cell repertoires in COVID-19. Using immunoSEQ multiplex PCR, the repertoire was profiled, and TCRdb retains in-frame clones only, with some absent. The sample consists of tens of thousands of clones, about nine tenths of them appearing once. What was sequenced was peripheral blood. These receptors were collected from a human donor in a cohort sampled during active COVID-19.

The rearrangement links TRBV7-2 to TRBJ2-7; D perhaps matches TRBD2 (5 bases). Germline V CDR1 and CDR2: SGHTA, FQGNSA. V dropped 1 base and J dropped 8 bases, with 9 bases sitting between them. The CDR3 runs 12 residues. The CDR3 sequence: CASSLGSGKQYF. CDR3 bases: TGTGCCAGCAGCTTAGGGTCGGGGAAGCAGTACTTC.

The rearrangement joins TRBV19 to TRBJ2-6; 10 nucleotides align to TRBD1. The CDR3 runs to 18 residues. CDR1 and CDR2 from the germline V gene are LNHDA and SQIVND (reference sequence). The V and J ends lost 5 bases and 1 base, in that order; junction bases with no gene match: 8. The DNA of the CDR3 is TGTGCCAGTAGTTTGGGACAGGGGCTTTCGTCTGGGGCCAACGTCCTGACTTTC. This encodes CASSLGQGLSSGANVLTF.

The chain recombines TRBV27 with TRBJ2-7; TRBD1 might be the D (7 bases). Germline V gene sequence: CDR1 MNHEY, CDR2 SMNVEV (reference sequence). This CDR3 has 18 residues. The V end lost 5 bases, the J end lost 2 bases, and 25 bases lay between the germline ends. The CDR3 region is CASSTSSGGRARPYEQYF. CDR3 sequence (DNA): TGTGCCAGCAGTACAAGCTCAGGGGGGCGAGCGAGACCCTACGAGCAGTACTTC.

In this sample, this clone turned up a few times. The chain links TRBV2 to TRBJ1-5; perhaps TRBD1 as D (5 bases). The germline CDR1 and CDR2 sequences are SNHLY and FYNNEI. This CDR3 is 14 amino acids long. The V and J ends lost 8 bases and 6 bases respectively, with 17 bases between them. This chain's CDR3 is CASVVDSSAQPQHF. The CDR3 DNA sequence: TGTGCCAGCGTGGTAGACAGTTCGGCTCAGCCCCAGCATTTT.

This chain uses TRBV19 with TRBJ2-1; 8 nucleotides line up with TRBD1. Germline values: CDR1 LNHDA, CDR2 SQIVND (reference sequence). The CDR3 spans 13 residues. Unmatched junction bases numbered 7, after V lost 5 bases and J lost 10 bases. The CDR3 loop reads CASSPTGVREQFF. CDR3 bases: TGTGCCAGTAGTCCGACAGGGGTCCGGGAGCAGTTCTTC.

The chain uses TRBV29-1 and TRBJ1-1; unclear D gene. The ends were cut back, 2 bases at V and 10 bases at J, with 23 bases in the middle. The CDR3 consists of 15 residues. CDR1 SQVTM and CDR2 ANQGSEA come from the germline V gene. The CDR3 coding sequence is TGCAGCGTTGAACAAGGGAGTGGGCGCAGAAGTGGAGCTTTCTTT. This encodes CSVEQGSGRRSGAFF.

V is TRBV6-2 or TRBV6-3 and J is TRBJ1-2, with 8 bases matching TRBD1. CDR1 and CDR2 from the germline V gene are MNHEY and SVGEGT. With V trimmed by 2 bases and J by 8 bases, 10 bases remained unmatched. The CDR3 totals 15 residues. CDR3 bases: TGTGCCAGCAGTTACGCGTATCTCAGGGGGCTCGGCTACACCTTC. Its protein product is CASSYAYLRGLGYTF.

CDR3 DNA: TGTGCCAGCAGCTTCCGGACAGGGGTCTCTGGCTACACCTTC. Translated, it gives CASSFRTGVSGYTF. The V gene is TRBV7-9, the J gene TRBJ1-2; 9 bases map to TRBD1. The V segment lost 3 bases and the J segment 7 bases; nucleotides outside the gene matches: 6. In germline, CDR1 is SEHNR, CDR2 FQNEAQ (reference sequence). The CDR3 spans 14 residues.